This TCR beta chain was sequenced in a study of post-analysis software for immune sequencing data. For the study at large: Several disease courses (relapsing-remitting, secondary progressive and progressive-relapsing) of multiple sclerosis were included.

Points on this clonotype: Its antigen is not identified. At one end the junction does not follow the germline gene, possibly because of a read error.

This CDR3 region has 13 residues. Germline CDR1 and CDR2: SQVTM and ANQGSEA. Study-wide points: Relative to controls, patients had 5 or 6 TRBV segments at higher frequency, with TRBV5-6, TRBV5-1 and TRBV20-1 among these.

Unique molecular identifiers were carried by the TCR beta cDNA libraries. A population of 1 to 10 million T cells gave rise to roughly 0.5 million cDNA molecules. TCRdb independently ran MiXCR on the PCR reads; one entry per CDR3 protein. The sample has 450,000 or so distinct CDR3 sequences, approximately 45% seen once. Sequences were obtained from blood. The TCR sequence derives from a girl aged 5-17 years with multiple sclerosis. The rearrangement links TRBV29-1 to TRBJ2-3; D unresolved. CDR3 sequence reads: CSVEGPSTDTQYF. The CDR3 DNA follows: TGCAGCGTCGAAGGGCCAAGCACAGATACGCAGTATTTT.